This T cell receptor beta chain was recorded in a study of blood T cell repertoires in COVID-19. Turning to the study itself: Donors in the United States, Italy and Spain gave samples during acute or convalescent COVID-19. The cDNA or gDNA used as material had been derived from T cells, B-cell-depleted T cells, or PBMCs.

Per the study methods: Researchers report that nucleated cell counts were estimated from reference gene primer amplification. Profiled with immunoSEQ multiplex PCR; TCRdb holds only in-frame clones, not every one. V and J calls and clone size are copied from that table; D and trimming were computed from the DNA. The data contain about 220,000 clones, roughly 80% of them singletons. The CDR3 totals 14 residues. Trimming removed 4 bases from V and 2 bases from J; junction bases left unmatched: 5. Germline assignment: CDR1 SGHRS and CDR2 YFSETQ. The source is a woman in her 40s with active or convalescent COVID-19. The V gene is TRBV5-1, the J gene TRBJ1-1; 7 bases agree with TRBD1. The material sequenced was peripheral blood. The CDR3 spells CASSQGQPNTEAFF. The CDR3 DNA sequence: TGCGCCAGCAGCCAGGGACAGCCCAACACTGAAGCTTTCTTT.